The rows below give T cell receptor beta chains drawn from one sample of a study of blood T cell repertoires in COVID-19. Assay: immunoSEQ multiplex PCR; the TCRdb copy retains only in-frame clones and omits some. The sample yields hundreds of thousands of clones, 70% to 90% seen once. The sample comprised peripheral blood. These receptors all stem from a woman aged 45-65 years with COVID-19, enrolled during active disease. Each CDR3 is given with its conserved first and last residue. The D gene is left open where the match is weak. Where a row states a size, it is once, few, many or the class of an expanded clone; other rows omit it.

size: once
V: TRBV19
D: TRBD1
J: TRBJ2-3
DNA: TGTGCCAGTTCCCAGGGGGCGGGAACAGATACGCAGTATTTT
CDR3: CASSQGAGTDTQYF

size: few
V: TRBV7-8
D: TRBD2
J: TRBJ2-2
DNA: TGTGCCAGCAGCTTAGCGGGGGGACTAGCGGGGACCCGCGGGGAGCTGTTTTTT
CDR3: CASSLAGGLAGTRGELFF

size: NA
V: TRBV6-5
D: TRBD1
J: TRBJ1-5
DNA: TGTGCCAGCAGACAGGGGGTAAATCAGCCCCAGCATTTT
CDR3: CASRQGVNQPQHF

size: NA
V: TRBV5-5
D: NA
J: TRBJ1-2
DNA: TGTGCCAGCAGCTTGGAGCTTTGGACTAATGGGGGAGGCTACACCTTC
CDR3: CASSLELWTNGGGYTF

size: NA
V: TRBV18
D: TRBD1
J: TRBJ1-1
DNA: TGTGCCAGCTCACCACCGCAGGGGGCGGACACTGAAGCTTTCTTT
CDR3: CASSPPQGADTEAFF

size: NA
V: TRBV6-5
D: TRBD1
J: TRBJ2-7
DNA: TGTGCCAGCAGTACGGGACAGGGAGGCTACGAGCAGTACTTC
CDR3: CASSTGQGGYEQYF

size: NA
V: TRBV12-3/TRBV12-4
D: NA
J: TRBJ2-1
DNA: TGTGCCAGCAGTTTAGGTGTAAATGAGCAGTTCTTC
CDR3: CASSLGVNEQFF

size: NA
V: TRBV3-1/TRBV3-2
D: NA
J: TRBJ2-2
DNA: TGTGCCAGCAGCCAATATTCTAGCGGGACAGGAGGCACCGGGGAGCTGTTTTTT
CDR3: CASSQYSSGTGGTGELFF

size: NA
V: TRBV24-1
D: TRBD1
J: TRBJ2-7
DNA: TGTGCCACCAGTGAAAAGACAGGGGCAAGCTACGAGCAGTACTTC
CDR3: CATSEKTGASYEQYF

size: NA
V: TRBV7-2
D: NA
J: TRBJ2-7
DNA: TGTGCCAGCAGCTTAGGGTGGGATAGCGCCAACGAGCAGTACTTC
CDR3: CASSLGWDSANEQYF

size: NA
V: TRBV7-6
D: NA
J: TRBJ2-5
DNA: TGTGCCAGCAGCCTCGGGACTCTTGGAGAGACCCAGTACTTC
CDR3: CASSLGTLGETQYF

size: few
V: TRBV9
D: TRBD1
J: TRBJ2-7
DNA: TGTGCCAGCAGCGGTGACGGGGTTACAGGGGGTGAGCAGTACTTC
CDR3: CASSGDGVTGGEQYF

size: NA
V: TRBV5-1
D: NA
J: TRBJ1-1
DNA: TGCGCCAGCAGCTTGGGGGGGGTCCCTGAAGCTTTCTTT
CDR3: CASSLGGVPEAFF

size: NA
V: TRBV11-2
D: NA
J: TRBJ2-7
DNA: TGTGCCAGCAGCCCGACGAGGTCGTTCTCCTACGAGCAGTACTTC
CDR3: CASSPTRSFSYEQYF

size: NA
V: TRBV6-1
D: NA
J: TRBJ1-5
DNA: TGTGCCAGCAGTGAAGGTGGTGGAGATAATCAGCCCCAGCATTTT
CDR3: CASSEGGGDNQPQHF

size: NA
V: TRBV18
D: TRBD1
J: TRBJ2-3
DNA: TGTGCCAGCTCACCCGACAGGGCACGGGAGCAGTATTTT
CDR3: CASSPDRAREQYF

size: NA
V: TRBV30
D: NA
J: TRBJ1-1
DNA: TGTGCCTGGAGTGTACGGTTCGCTGAAGCTTTCTTT
CDR3: CAWSVRFAEAFF

size: NA
V: TRBV7-2
D: TRBD1
J: TRBJ2-7
DNA: TGTGCCAGCAGCTTAGCGGGACAGATAACCTACGAGCAGTACTTC
CDR3: CASSLAGQITYEQYF

size: NA
V: TRBV30
D: NA
J: TRBJ2-5
DNA: TGTGCCCATAAGGAAAGGGTATGGGAGGCGGAGACCCAGTACTTC
CDR3: CAHKERVWEAETQYF

size: NA
V: TRBV20-1
D: NA
J: TRBJ2-3
DNA: TGCAGTGCTAGTTCCCGGGGCTATACAGGGAGCGGAGATACGCAGTATTTT
CDR3: CSASSRGYTGSGDTQYF

size: NA
V: TRBV21-1
D: NA
J: TRBJ1-2
DNA: TGTGCCAGCAGCAAATACAGGGGGCGCTTCGGTGGCTACACCTTC
CDR3: CASSKYRGRFGGYTF

size: NA
V: TRBV19
D: NA
J: TRBJ1-2
DNA: TGTGCCAGTAGTATCGACAGGATAGCAGGCTACACCTTC
CDR3: CASSIDRIAGYTF

size: NA
V: TRBV3-1/TRBV3-2
D: TRBD2
J: TRBJ2-3
DNA: TGTGCCAGCAGCCTCCGACTAGCGGGTAGCACAGATACGCAGTATTTT
CDR3: CASSLRLAGSTDTQYF

size: NA
V: TRBV18
D: NA
J: TRBJ1-2
DNA: TGTGCCAGCTCACTAGTCGAGGAAGCGGTGCCCTACACCTTC
CDR3: CASSLVEEAVPYTF

size: NA
V: TRBV6-5
D: TRBD1
J: TRBJ2-2
DNA: TGTGCCAGCAGTTTACAGGGGGCCGGGGAGCTGTTTTTT
CDR3: CASSLQGAGELFF

size: NA
V: TRBV2
D: NA
J: TRBJ1-5
DNA: TGTGCCAGTGGCCCGGGGGACGGGAATCAGCCCCAGCATTTT
CDR3: CASGPGDGNQPQHF

size: NA
V: TRBV19
D: NA
J: TRBJ2-1
DNA: TGTGCCAGTAGTCTATCTAGCGCGGGGGCCGGGAATGAGCAGTTCTTC
CDR3: CASSLSSAGAGNEQFF

size: NA
V: TRBV7-2
D: NA
J: TRBJ1-3
DNA: TGTGCCAGCAGCACGATATCAGGGATTTCGGGAAACACCATATATTTT
CDR3: CASSTISGISGNTIYF

size: NA
V: TRBV5-6
D: NA
J: TRBJ2-5
DNA: TGTGCCAGCAGAATGACCGGGGAGACCCAGTACTTC
CDR3: CASRMTGETQYF

size: NA
V: TRBV24-1
D: NA
J: TRBJ1-5
DNA: TGTGCCACCAGTGATCCTCGACTGTCAAATCAGCCCCAGCATTTT
CDR3: CATSDPRLSNQPQHF

size: once
V: TRBV7-2
D: NA
J: TRBJ1-1
DNA: TGTGCCAGCAGCTCATCCCCGGTCCCGAACACTGAAGCTTTCTTT
CDR3: CASSSSPVPNTEAFF

size: NA
V: TRBV20-1
D: NA
J: TRBJ1-1
DNA: TGCAGTGCTAGGGCGGACACTGAAGCTTTCTTT
CDR3: CSARADTEAFF

size: NA
V: TRBV23-1
D: TRBD2
J: TRBJ2-2
DNA: TGCGCCAGCACAGAGGGGAGGGGCGCGAACACCGGGGAGCTGTTTTTT
CDR3: CASTEGRGANTGELFF

size: NA
V: TRBV29-1
D: NA
J: TRBJ1-2
DNA: TGCAGCGTTGAGTCCGGGGTGGGCTATGGCTACACCTTC
CDR3: CSVESGVGYGYTF

size: few
V: TRBV5-5
D: TRBD1
J: TRBJ2-7
DNA: TGTGCCAGCAGCTTAAGACAGGGGACTTCCTACGAGCAGTACTTC
CDR3: CASSLRQGTSYEQYF

size: NA
V: TRBV4-2
D: NA
J: TRBJ1-6
DNA: TGTGCCAGCAGCCTAGGGGGACACTCACCCCTCCACTTT
CDR3: CASSLGGHSPLHF

size: once
V: TRBV4-1
D: NA
J: TRBJ2-7
DNA: TGCGCCAGCAGCCAAGACACTCCCTACGAGCAGTACTTC
CDR3: CASSQDTPYEQYF

size: few
V: TRBV27
D: NA
J: TRBJ1-5
DNA: TGTGCCAGCAGTTTATCGATAATGGGCCAGCCCCAGCATTTT
CDR3: CASSLSIMGQPQHF

size: few
V: TRBV28
D: NA
J: TRBJ2-1
DNA: TGTGCCAGCAGTCGAATTGGGGGGAGGAACAATGAGCAGTTCTTC
CDR3: CASSRIGGRNNEQFF

size: NA
V: TRBV6-5
D: NA
J: TRBJ1-5
DNA: TGTGCCAGCTTAAAGGCAGGGGATAGCAATCAGCCCCAGCATTTT
CDR3: CASLKAGDSNQPQHF

size: NA
V: TRBV19
D: NA
J: TRBJ1-6
DNA: TGTGCCACTTCGGTGGTCTCCTTTGCCTCCTATAATTCACCCCTCCACTTT
CDR3: CATSVVSFASYNSPLHF

size: NA
V: TRBV4-1
D: NA
J: TRBJ2-1
DNA: TGCGCCAGCAGCCAAGAAGATTCGGACTGGACCGCACAAGAGCAGTTCTTC
CDR3: CASSQEDSDWTAQEQFF

size: NA
V: TRBV10-3
D: NA
J: TRBJ1-6
DNA: TGTGCCATCAGTGAGGACACAAACTATAATTCACCCCTCCACTTT
CDR3: CAISEDTNYNSPLHF

size: few
V: TRBV5-4
D: NA
J: TRBJ1-6
DNA: TGTGCCAGCAGCCTAAACAGGGAATCACCCCTCCACTTT
CDR3: CASSLNRESPLHF

size: NA
V: TRBV27
D: NA
J: TRBJ1-3
DNA: TGTGCCAGCAGTCTCCGGGGGGACCCTGGAAACACCATATATTTT
CDR3: CASSLRGDPGNTIYF

size: few
V: TRBV15
D: NA
J: TRBJ1-4
DNA: TGTGCCACCAGCGGTCAGGACACAGTTAATGAAAAACTGTTTTTT
CDR3: CATSGQDTVNEKLFF

size: once
V: TRBV30
D: TRBD2
J: TRBJ2-3
DNA: TGTGCCTGGAGTGTGCAAGCGGGGGGGAGCACAGATACGCAGTATTTT
CDR3: CAWSVQAGGSTDTQYF

size: NA
V: TRBV4-1
D: NA
J: TRBJ2-3
DNA: TGCGCCAGCAGCCAGTTCTCACGGGATACGCAGTATTTT
CDR3: CASSQFSRDTQYF

size: NA
V: TRBV9
D: NA
J: TRBJ2-1
DNA: TGTGCCAGCAGCGTAGTAGGCAGGGGAGCCTACAATGAGCAGTTCTTC
CDR3: CASSVVGRGAYNEQFF

size: NA
V: TRBV6-6
D: TRBD2
J: TRBJ2-5
DNA: TGTGCCAGCAGTTACGTCGGGGGGGAGACCCAGTACTTC
CDR3: CASSYVGGETQYF

size: NA
V: TRBV6-6
D: NA
J: TRBJ1-1
DNA: TGTGCCAGCAGTTACTCCGGGGTTGGGACTGAAGCTTTCTTT
CDR3: CASSYSGVGTEAFF

size: once
V: TRBV6-5
D: TRBD1
J: TRBJ2-7
DNA: TGTGCCAGCAGTTACGGACAGGGTGCCACCTACGAGCAGTACTTC
CDR3: CASSYGQGATYEQYF

size: NA
V: TRBV6-6
D: NA
J: TRBJ2-1
DNA: TGTGCCAGCATATTAGGGGTTGGTTATGAGCAGTTCTTC
CDR3: CASILGVGYEQFF

size: NA
V: TRBV27
D: NA
J: TRBJ2-6
DNA: TGTGCCAGCAGTTTATATCTTTCAGGGCGCCCTGGGGCCAACGTCCTGACTTTC
CDR3: CASSLYLSGRPGANVLTF